This TCR beta chain was documented in a study of cytomegalovirus exposure and HLA in healthy donors. Vbeta (60) and Jbeta (13) primers were used in the PCR. The protocol was immunoSEQ multiplex PCR, while the TCRdb copy is restricted to in-frame clones and leaves out a portion. This table has approximately 40,000 clones, approximately 71% appearing once. J gave up 1 base and V 3 bases, and 4 bases lay outside the gene matches. From germline, CDR1 is LGHNA and CDR2 YNFKEQ. This CDR3 is built from 15 residues. The receptor's source is a man over 45 in good health and CMV-seropositive. This sequence joins TRBV4-2 and TRBJ1-2; TRBD1 aligns across 8 bases. Sequences were obtained from PBMCs. CDR3 residues: CASSHGQGINYGYTF. The DNA for the CDR3 is TGTGCCAGCAGCCACGGACAGGGTATTAACTATGGCTACACCTTC.